This T cell receptor beta chain stems from a study of T cells after yellow fever vaccination (dated by TCRdb to between 2018 and 2021). Turning to the overall study: The SMART-Seq v4 Ultra Low Input RNA kit was used to prepare libraries from fractions with low cell numbers. Bulk PBMC replicates and cell subsets were isolated from blood drawn at multiple timepoints before and after both primary and secondary immunization. To follow T-cell clones before and after primary and booster YFV17D yellow fever vaccination, bulk TCR alpha and beta repertoires were sequenced over time. Two healthy male donors, one aged 18 to 30 and one aged 30 to 40 years, made up the cohort. What the research found in general, with its limitations: A small fraction of clonotypes appeared in both the CD4 and CD8 compartments, likely as a result of convergent recombination. Most clones expanded after primary vaccination (approximately 97% of CD4 and over 80% of CD8) were re-detected after the booster, suggesting that broad memory maintenance occurred. Only two donors were included in the study, so the extent to which the findings can be generalized is limited. Because abundant contaminating clonotypes from the bulk population could be contained in FACS-sorted repertoires, computational filtering was required. Compared with the primary T-cell response, the secondary T-cell response was weaker but faster, peaking on day 5 rather than day 15.

The meaning of the sample's treatment or condition label: live attenuated yellow fever vaccine strain. PBMCs were isolated from peripheral blood using a standard Ficoll-Paque protocol. Dynabeads CD4 and CD8 positive selection kits were used to isolate CD4 and CD8 T-cell fractions. TriZol was used to extract RNA from bulk PBMCs, CD4 and CD8 fractions, and dextramer-positive and dextramer-negative fractions. Including the terminal cysteine and phenylalanine, the CDR3 comprises 13 residues. CDR3 DNA is the only sequence kept; it has 39 bases, read in frame from the first base. The junction carries 13 bases between V and J, which are trimmed by 6 bases and 6 bases respectively. The germline V gene yields SGHTA for CDR1 and FQGTGA for CDR2. On this clonotype: What this receptor recognizes is not known. Nothing much larger sits one base from this clone, and base qualities are not available.

Instrument used: Illumina NovaSeq 6000. Synthesis of TCR cDNA relied on 5'RACE template switching, a step that introduced a universal primer site along with unique molecular identifiers. cDNA synthesis was primed from both the TCR alpha and TCR beta constant segments. Libraries were amplified in two PCR steps, with sample barcodes and sequencing adapters added in the second step. Libraries were sequenced on Illumina HiSeq 2500 (2x100 bp) or NovaSeq (2x150 bp). From the authors' description of their analysis: Reads were demultiplexed and collapsed into UMI consensus sequences with MIGEC, and V(D)J alignment was performed with MiXCR. Vaccine-responding clonotypes were identified with edgeR using replicate PBMC samples, with FDR below 0.01 and a log2 fold change above 5 up to day 15 being required. CD4 or CD8 identity was assigned to each bulk clonotype according to whether the clonotype was present at higher abundance in the sequenced CD4 repertoire or the sequenced CD8 repertoire. TCRdb passed the public sequencing reads through fastp at Q25 and MiXCR, retaining productive beta sequences. Entries are consolidated by CDR3 protein sequence, retaining the most common genes and DNA. TCRdb, rather than the study authors, made the V and J calls. The sample table contains 250,000 to 350,000 distinct CDR3 sequences; only one count was recorded for around 9.3% of them. About 3% of the sample is taken by the ten largest.

The V gene is TRBV7-3 and the J gene is TRBJ2-3; tentative D gene TRBD2, with 5 bases matching. The source was CD4+ T cells sorted from PBMCs, collected 5 days after the yellow fever booster vaccination. This sequence originates from a young man who received the YFV17D yellow fever vaccine. The sequence in DNA is TGTGCCAGCAGTCCTAGCCCCGCGGATACGCAGTATTTT. Its product reads: CASSPSPADTQYF.